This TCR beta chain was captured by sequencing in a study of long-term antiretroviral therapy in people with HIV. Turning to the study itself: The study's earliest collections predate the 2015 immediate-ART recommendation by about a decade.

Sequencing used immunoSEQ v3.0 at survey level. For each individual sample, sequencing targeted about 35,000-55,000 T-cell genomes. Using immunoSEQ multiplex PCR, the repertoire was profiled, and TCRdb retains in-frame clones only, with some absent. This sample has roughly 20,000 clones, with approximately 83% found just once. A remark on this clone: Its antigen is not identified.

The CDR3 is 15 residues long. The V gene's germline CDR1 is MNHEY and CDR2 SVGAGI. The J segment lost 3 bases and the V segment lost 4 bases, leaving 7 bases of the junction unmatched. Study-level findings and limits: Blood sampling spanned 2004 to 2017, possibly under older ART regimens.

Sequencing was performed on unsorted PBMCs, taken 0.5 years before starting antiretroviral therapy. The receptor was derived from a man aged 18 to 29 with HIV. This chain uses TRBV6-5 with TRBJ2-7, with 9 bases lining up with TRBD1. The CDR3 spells CASSFYRDRDYEQYF. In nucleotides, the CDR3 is TGTGCCAGCAGTTTCTACCGGGACAGGGACTACGAGCAGTACTTC.